This T cell receptor (beta chain) comes out of a study of a mutant IDH1 vaccine in newly diagnosed glioma (dated by TCRdb to the early 2020s). In the study overall: Across visits V03 through V10, patients got a total of eight vaccinations, given in weeks 1, 3, 5, 7, 11, 15, 19 and 23. In the chemotherapy-containing groups, vaccination started alongside temozolomide cycles, whereas in patients who had radiotherapy alone it started 4-6 weeks after radiotherapy. For exploratory analyses, fewer than 30 treated patients had longitudinal TCRB deep sequencing done wherever samples were available. The 32 treated patients were 62.5% male and roughly 40% female, with a mean age of about 38 years. Peripheral blood was drawn at six visits: V03 (baseline), V05, V07, V10, V12 and V13. Before enrollment, patients had received standard therapy of radiotherapy alone, temozolomide alone, or radiochemotherapy with temozolomide; most received the combination.

Beyond this particular receptor, the publication reports: The authors noted that analyses of patient blood samples could not be reproduced because of sample limitations. Changes in the top peripheral T cell clonotypes picked up by TCRB sequencing did not appear to be linked to pseudoprogression. PBMC samples for TCRB deep sequencing were selected based on availability. Immune responses induced by the vaccine were seen in 90% to 95% of patients across multiple MHC alleles.

Explained via the paper, the time point label denotes: week 11, during vaccination. A 20-mer mutant IDH1 peptide at 300 micrograms in Montanide made up each vaccine dose, which was injected subcutaneously together with topical imiquimod. Newly diagnosed WHO grade 3 or 4 IDH1-mutant astrocytomas showing loss of nuclear ATRX were present in the donors. The samples were drawn from NOA16, a multicentre, single-arm, open-label phase I trial in Germany that tested a mutant IDH1 peptide vaccine in humans for the first time. Genomic DNA for TCRB sequencing was extracted from EDTA blood using the DNeasy Blood and Tissue Kit. The germline V gene (reference sequence) sets CDR1 to DFQATT and CDR2 to SNEGSKA. Between the V and J ends, shortened by 6 bases and 7 bases respectively, the junction contains 12 bases. Measured from the cysteine to the phenylalanine, the CDR3 is 11 residues long. Only the CDR3 DNA is retained, 33 bases long and in frame from the first base.

As to this clone: No cognate antigen has been identified for it. The record has no base qualities; no much larger clone is one base away.

Library preparation was by the immunoSEQ multiplex PCR assay. Rearranged TCR beta chain sequences were amplified using the hsTCRB Kit according to the manufacturer's protocol. TCRB libraries were sequenced on an Illumina MiSeq. The published analysis was carried out like this. Demultiplexing, trimming and gene mapping were performed with the kit vendor's proprietary platform. TCRdb carries this immuneACCESS record with in-frame sequences only. Its versions omit some clonotypes, under half of them owing to an unresolved V gene in the studies checked, with the rest unexplained. V and J calls and clone size are given by that table; D and trimming were obtained from the DNA. This sample has fewer than 75,000 clones in its table, and approximately 84% of those were observed once. Approximately 9.1% of the sample belongs to the ten largest clones.

The source material was PBMCs, sampled from a glioma patient whose treatment included an IDH1 peptide vaccine. This chain is built from TRBV20-1 and TRBJ1-2; the best D guess is TRBD1, with 6 bases matching. The sequence was obtained from a woman aged 45-65 years with glioma. The CDR3 here reads CSATQGGGYTF. In nucleotides, the sequence is TGCAGTGCCACACAGGGAGGTGGCTACACCTTC.